This record covers a single TCR beta chain. Its antigen remains unknown. This sample was included in a study of shared clonotypes between healthy human individuals. Study-wide findings and caveats: Estimated clonotype richness was generally higher in naive than memory subsets.

Per germline, CDR1 MNHEY and CDR2 SVGAGI. The CDR3 runs 15 residues. V was pared by 7 bases and J by 3 bases, with 16 bases between. The table came from immunoSEQ multiplex PCR; TCRdb's copy has only in-frame clones and leaves some out. The sample includes approximately 2.4 million clones, approximately 96% of them seen just once. Sequenced: naive CD4+ T cells sorted from blood. Subset: CD45RA+ positively selected. The receptor comes from a man aged 18 to 29 in good health. The chain combines TRBV6-5 with TRBJ2-1; D is unresolved. This chain's CDR3 is CASNPSSAHYNEQFF. As DNA, the CDR3 is TGTGCCAGCAACCCGTCTAGTGCCCACTACAATGAGCAGTTCTTC.